The T cell receptor (beta chain) described here comes from a study of tumor-infiltrating lymphocytes in primary liver carcinoma. Study background: Patients were men and women aged 30 to 69 years.

There are 13 residues in the CDR3. Per germline, CDR1 SQVTM and CDR2 ANQGSEA. With a constant-region primer, TCR beta cDNA was made from approximately 450 ng of total RNA. Library construction for TCR beta comprised three nested multiplex PCR rounds performed with slightly modified ARM-PCR. A C-beta reverse primer and TRBV1-TRBV30 forward primers served in each of the first two PCR rounds, at around 10 cycles apiece. TCRdb re-called the multiplex PCR reads with MiXCR, one entry per CDR3 protein. The sample has 100,000 or so distinct CDR3 sequences; approximately 70% are singletons. Investigators took RNA and DNA out together from roughly 21-30 mg of unsorted bulk tissue. With regard to this clonotype: A junction end diverges from the germline sequence, so it may reflect a read error.

The source material was liver tumor tissue from sampling region 2. Subset denoted: tumor region T2, inferior pole. The J gene is TRBJ2-6, the V gene TRBV29-1; a possible D gene is TRBD1 (5 bases). The TCR sequence derives from a woman in her sixties with primary liver carcinoma and hepatitis B virus infection. This chain's CDR3 is CSARKSGASVLIF. The CDR3 region has the DNA TGCAGCGCCCGTAAGTCTGGGGCCAGCGTCCTGATTTTC.